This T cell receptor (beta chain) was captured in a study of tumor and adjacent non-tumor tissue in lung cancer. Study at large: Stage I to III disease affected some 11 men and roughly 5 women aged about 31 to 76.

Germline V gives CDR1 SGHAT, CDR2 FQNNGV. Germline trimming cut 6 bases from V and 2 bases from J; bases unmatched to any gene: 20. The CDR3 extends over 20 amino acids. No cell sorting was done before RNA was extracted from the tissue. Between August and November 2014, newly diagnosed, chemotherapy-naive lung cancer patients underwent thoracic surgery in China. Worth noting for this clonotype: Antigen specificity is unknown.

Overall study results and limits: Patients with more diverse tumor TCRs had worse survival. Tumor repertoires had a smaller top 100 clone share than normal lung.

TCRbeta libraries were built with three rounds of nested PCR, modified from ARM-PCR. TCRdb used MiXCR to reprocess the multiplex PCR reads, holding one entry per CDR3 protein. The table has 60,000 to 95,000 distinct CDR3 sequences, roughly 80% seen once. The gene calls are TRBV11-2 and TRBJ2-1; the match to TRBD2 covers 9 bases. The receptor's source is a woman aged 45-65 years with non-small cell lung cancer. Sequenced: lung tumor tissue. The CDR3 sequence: CASSLFRPLAGLGTYNEQFF. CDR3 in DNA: TGTGCCAGCAGTTTGTTCCGGCCTCTAGCGGGATTAGGAACCTACAATGAGCAGTTCTTC.